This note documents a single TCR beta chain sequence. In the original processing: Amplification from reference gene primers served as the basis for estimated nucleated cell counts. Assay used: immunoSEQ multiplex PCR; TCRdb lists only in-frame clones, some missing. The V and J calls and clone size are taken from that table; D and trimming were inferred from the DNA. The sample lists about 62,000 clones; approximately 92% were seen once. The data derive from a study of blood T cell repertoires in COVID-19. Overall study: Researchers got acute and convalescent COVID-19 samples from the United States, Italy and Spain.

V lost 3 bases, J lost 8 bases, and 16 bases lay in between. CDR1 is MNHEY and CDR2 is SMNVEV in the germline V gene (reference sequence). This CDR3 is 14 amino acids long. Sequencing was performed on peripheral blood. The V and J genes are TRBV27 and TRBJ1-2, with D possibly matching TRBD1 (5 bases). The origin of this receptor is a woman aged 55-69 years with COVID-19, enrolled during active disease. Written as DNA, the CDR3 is TGTGCCAGCAGTTTCGCAGGGTTAGGGCACGGCTACACCTTC. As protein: CASSFAGLGHGYTF.